This T cell receptor beta chain was profiled in a study of blood T cells in healthy people across ages. Healthy Caucasians from Russia aged about 6 to 100 served as donors. This clonotype was counted a few times. The CDR3 contains 15 residues. Trimming removed 8 bases from V and 5 bases from J; junction bases left unmatched: 9. The germline V gene encodes CDR1 SNHLY and CDR2 FYNNEI. Through a sample-barcoded 5' primer and a J-beta primer mix, a second PCR was run for roughly 7 to 11 cycles. MiXCR, run by TCRdb on the 5' RACE reads, gives a single entry per CDR3 protein. The sample consists of 500,000 to 700,000 distinct CDR3 sequences, approximately 30% of them appearing once.

This chain links TRBV2 with TRBJ1-6; 7 nucleotides align to TRBD1. Sequenced material: blood. This receptor was taken from a woman of 80 years or more in good health. CDR3 nucleotides: TGTGCCAGCGTCTTCCTAACAGGGGATAATTCACCCCTCCACTTT. Residues: CASVFLTGDNSPLHF.